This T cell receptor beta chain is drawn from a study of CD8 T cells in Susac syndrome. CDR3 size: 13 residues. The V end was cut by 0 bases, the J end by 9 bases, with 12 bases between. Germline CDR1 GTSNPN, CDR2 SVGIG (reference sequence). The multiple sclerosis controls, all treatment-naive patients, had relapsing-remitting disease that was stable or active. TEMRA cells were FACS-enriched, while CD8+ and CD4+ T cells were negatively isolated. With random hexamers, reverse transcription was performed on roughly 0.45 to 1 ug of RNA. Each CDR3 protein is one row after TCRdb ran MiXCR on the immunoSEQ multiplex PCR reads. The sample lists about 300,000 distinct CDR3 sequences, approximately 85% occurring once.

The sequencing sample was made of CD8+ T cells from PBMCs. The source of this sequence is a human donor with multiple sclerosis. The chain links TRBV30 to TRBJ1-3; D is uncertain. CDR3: CAWSVNELGTIYF. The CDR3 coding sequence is TGTGCCTGGAGTGTAAACGAACTGGGCACCATATATTTT.